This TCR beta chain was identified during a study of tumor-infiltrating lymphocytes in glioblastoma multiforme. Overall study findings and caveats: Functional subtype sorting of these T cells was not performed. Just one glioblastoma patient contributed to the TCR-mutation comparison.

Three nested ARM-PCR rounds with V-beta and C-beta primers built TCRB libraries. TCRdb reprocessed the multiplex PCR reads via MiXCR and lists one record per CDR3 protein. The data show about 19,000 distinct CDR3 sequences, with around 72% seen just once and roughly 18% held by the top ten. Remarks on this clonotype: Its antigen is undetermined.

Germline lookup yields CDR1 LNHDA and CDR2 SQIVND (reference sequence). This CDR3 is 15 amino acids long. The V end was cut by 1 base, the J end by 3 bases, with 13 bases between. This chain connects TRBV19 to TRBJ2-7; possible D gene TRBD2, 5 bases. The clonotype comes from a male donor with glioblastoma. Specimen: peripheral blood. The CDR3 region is CASSIGLSELYEQYF. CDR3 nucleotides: TGTGCCAGTAGTATAGGACTATCGGAACTCTACGAGCAGTACTTC.